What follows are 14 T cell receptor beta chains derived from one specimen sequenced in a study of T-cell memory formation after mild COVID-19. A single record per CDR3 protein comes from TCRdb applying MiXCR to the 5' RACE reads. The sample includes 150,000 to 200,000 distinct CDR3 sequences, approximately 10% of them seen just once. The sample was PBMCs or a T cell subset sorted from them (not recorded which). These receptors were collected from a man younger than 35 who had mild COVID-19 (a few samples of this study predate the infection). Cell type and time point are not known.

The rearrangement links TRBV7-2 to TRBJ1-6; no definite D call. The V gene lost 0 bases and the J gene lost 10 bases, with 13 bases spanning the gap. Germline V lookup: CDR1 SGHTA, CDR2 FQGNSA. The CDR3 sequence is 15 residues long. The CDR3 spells CASSLAPGSYSPLHF. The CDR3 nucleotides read TGTGCCAGCAGCTTAGCGCCAGGCAGCTACTCACCCCTCCACTTT.

This chain's CDR3 is CASSLDFTDTQYF. In DNA, the CDR3 is TGTGCCAGCAGTTTAGACTTCACAGATACGCAGTATTTT. This chain uses TRBV12-3 or TRBV12-4 with TRBJ2-3; no definite D call. CDR3 length equals 13 residues. The ends were cut back, 1 base at V and 2 bases at J, with 4 bases in the middle.

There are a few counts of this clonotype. CDR3 in DNA: TGTGCCAGCAGCTTAGAGTCCAGGACAGATACGCAGTATTTT. Its protein is CASSLESRTDTQYF. This chain connects TRBV7-2 to TRBJ2-3; D not resolved. Germline lookup yields CDR1 SGHTA and CDR2 FQGNSA. The CDR3 has 14 residues. V lost 1 base, J lost 3 bases, and 8 bases lay in between.

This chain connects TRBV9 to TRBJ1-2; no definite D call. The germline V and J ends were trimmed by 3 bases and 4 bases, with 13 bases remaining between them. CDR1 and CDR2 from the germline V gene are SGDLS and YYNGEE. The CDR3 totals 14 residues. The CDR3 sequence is CASSGGPLSYGYTF. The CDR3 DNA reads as TGTGCCAGCAGCGGCGGACCGCTTTCCTATGGCTACACCTTC.

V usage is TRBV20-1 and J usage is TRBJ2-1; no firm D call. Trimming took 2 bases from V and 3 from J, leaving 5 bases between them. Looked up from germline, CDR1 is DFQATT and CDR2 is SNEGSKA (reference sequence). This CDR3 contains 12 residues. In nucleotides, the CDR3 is TGCAGTGCTAGATCCGGCTACAATGAGCAGTTCTTC. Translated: CSARSGYNEQFF.

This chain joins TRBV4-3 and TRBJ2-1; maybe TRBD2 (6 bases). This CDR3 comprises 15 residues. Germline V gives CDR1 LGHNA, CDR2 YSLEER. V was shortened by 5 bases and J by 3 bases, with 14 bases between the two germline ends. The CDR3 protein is CASSEVAAIYNEQFF. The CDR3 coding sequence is TGCGCCAGCAGCGAAGTAGCGGCCATCTACAATGAGCAGTTCTTC.

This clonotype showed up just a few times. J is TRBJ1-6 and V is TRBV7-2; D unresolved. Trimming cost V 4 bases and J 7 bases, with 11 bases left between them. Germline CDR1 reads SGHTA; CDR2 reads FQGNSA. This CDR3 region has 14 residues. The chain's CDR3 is CASSSRTGNSPLHF. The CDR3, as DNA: TGTGCCAGCAGCTCCCGGACGGGGAATTCACCCCTCCACTTT.

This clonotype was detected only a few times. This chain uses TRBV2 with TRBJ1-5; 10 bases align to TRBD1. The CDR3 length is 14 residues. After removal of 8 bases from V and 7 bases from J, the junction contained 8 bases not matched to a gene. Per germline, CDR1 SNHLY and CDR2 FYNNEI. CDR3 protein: CASVDRGLGQPQHF. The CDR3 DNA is TGTGCCAGCGTAGACAGGGGGCTCGGCCAGCCCCAGCATTTT. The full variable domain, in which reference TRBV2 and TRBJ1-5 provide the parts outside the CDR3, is EPEVTQTPSHQVTQMGQEVILRCVPISNHLYFYWYRQILGQKVEFLVSFYNNEISEKSEIFDDQFSVERPDGSNFTLKIRSTKLEDSAMYFCASVDRGLGQPQHFGDGTRLSIL.

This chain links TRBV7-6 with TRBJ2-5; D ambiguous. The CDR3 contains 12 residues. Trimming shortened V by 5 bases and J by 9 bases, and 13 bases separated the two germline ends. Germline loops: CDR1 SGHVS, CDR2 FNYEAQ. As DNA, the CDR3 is TGTGCCAGCAGCCGCGAGTATTGGGCCCAGTACTTC. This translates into CASSREYWAQYF.

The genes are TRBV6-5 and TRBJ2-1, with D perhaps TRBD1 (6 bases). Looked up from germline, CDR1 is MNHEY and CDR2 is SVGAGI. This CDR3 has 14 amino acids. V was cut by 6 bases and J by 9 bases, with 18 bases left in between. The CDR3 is CASRSARGRGEQFF. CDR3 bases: TGTGCCAGCAGATCGGCCAGGGGCAGGGGTGAGCAGTTCTTC.

The CDR3 DNA reads TGTGCCGGAAGGGGACAGCTCACCGGGGAGCTGTTTTTT. Its translation is CAGRGQLTGELFF. This sequence joins TRBV10-3 and TRBJ2-2, with 7 bases that match TRBD1. The CDR3 loop spans 13 amino acids. Germline V lookup: CDR1 ENHRY, CDR2 SYGVKD. J lost 4 bases, V lost 11 bases, and 7 bases had no gene match.

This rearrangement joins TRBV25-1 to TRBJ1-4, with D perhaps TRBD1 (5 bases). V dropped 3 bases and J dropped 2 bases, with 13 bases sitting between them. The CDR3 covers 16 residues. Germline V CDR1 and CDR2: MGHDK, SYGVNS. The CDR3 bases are TGTGCCAGCAGTGACCTGCGACGGGGGACTAATGAAAAACTGTTTTTT. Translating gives CASSDLRRGTNEKLFF.

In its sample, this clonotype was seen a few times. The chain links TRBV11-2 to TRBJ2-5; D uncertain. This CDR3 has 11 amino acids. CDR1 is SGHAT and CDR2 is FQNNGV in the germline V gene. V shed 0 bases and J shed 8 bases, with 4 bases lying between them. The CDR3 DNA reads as TGTGCCAGCAGCTTAGATGGCACCCAGTACTTC. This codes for CASSLDGTQYF.

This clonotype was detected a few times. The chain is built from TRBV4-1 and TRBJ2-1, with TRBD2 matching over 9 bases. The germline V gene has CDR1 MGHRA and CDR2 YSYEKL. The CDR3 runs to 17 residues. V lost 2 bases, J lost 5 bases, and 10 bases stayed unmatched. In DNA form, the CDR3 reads TGCGCCAGCAGCCAACCTGGAAAGCGGGGGGCTCACAATGAGCAGTTCTTC. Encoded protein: CASSQPGKRGAHNEQFF.